This entry lists 27 T cell receptor beta chains sequenced from one sample in a study of T cell responses to AZD1222 COVID-19 vaccine. Libraries were prepared by immunoSEQ multiplex PCR; TCRdb keeps only in-frame clonotypes and omits some of them. The sample has approximately 120,000 clones, 88% seen once; the top ten hold 4.5% to 7%. The sample consisted of peripheral blood, taken 28 days after the second AZD1222 dose. These receptors originate from an adult who received the AZD1222 COVID-19 vaccine.

This clone is medium-sized in the sample. For the CDR3, the DNA is TGTGCCAGCAAATTAGAACCCCCCGTGAATGAGCAGTTCTTC. This gives the protein CASKLEPPVNEQFF. This chain joins TRBV2 and TRBJ2-1; D gene uncertain. V dropped 7 bases and J dropped 7 bases, with 17 bases sitting between them. This CDR3 is 14 amino acids long. The germline V gene encodes CDR1 SNHLY and CDR2 FYNNEI.

The chain employs TRBV7-9 and TRBJ1-5, with 10 bases aligning to TRBD1. The trim removed 5 bases at V and 7 bases at J, leaving 5 bases unmatched. The CDR3 is made up of 14 amino acids. Germline-derived CDR1 and CDR2 are SEHNR and FQNEAQ (reference sequence). The CDR3 protein is CASSQTGGGQPQHF. CDR3 DNA: TGTGCCAGCAGCCAGACAGGGGGCGGACAGCCCCAGCATTTT.

V gene TRBV9 combines with J gene TRBJ2-3, with 7 positions matching TRBD2. V lost 0 bases, J lost 4 bases, and 5 bases stayed unmatched. The CDR3 consists of 15 residues. Germline values: CDR1 SGDLS, CDR2 YYNGEE. DNA of the CDR3: TGTGCCAGCAGCGTAGAGGGGAGGGGCCCAGATACGCAGTATTTT. It codes for CASSVEGRGPDTQYF.

The chain recombines TRBV11-2 with TRBJ2-5, with D possibly TRBD1 on 7 matching bases. The CDR3 runs 16 residues. The germline V gene has CDR1 SGHAT and CDR2 FQNNGV. V lost 4 bases and J lost 4, with 19 bases in between. In DNA, the CDR3 is TGTGCCAGCAGCTCCCCAGGGGGGCCCTCTCCAGAGACCCAGTACTTC. Encoded protein: CASSSPGGPSPETQYF.

CDR3 in DNA: TGCGCCAGCAGCCAAGATCTGGGGTTCCCAGGTGAAAAACTGTTTTTT. As protein: CASSQDLGFPGEKLFF. The chain has TRBV4-1 and TRBJ1-4; D gene unclear. The CDR3 has 16 residues. Deletions cut 0 bases from V and 7 bases from J, with 15 bases between. Germline values: CDR1 MGHRA, CDR2 YSYEKL.

The V gene is TRBV5-4, the J gene TRBJ2-7; 10 bases fit TRBD2. Germline CDR1 SGHNT, CDR2 YYREEE (reference sequence). V lost 0 bases to trimming and J lost 2 bases; unmatched junction nucleotides: 2. The CDR3 runs 15 residues. The CDR3 sequence: CASSLASGSPYEQYF. The CDR3, as DNA: TGTGCCAGCAGCTTGGCTAGCGGGAGTCCCTACGAGCAGTACTTC.

The rearrangement links TRBV10-3 to TRBJ2-7, with unresolved D. The germline V and J ends were trimmed by 5 bases and 3 bases, with 8 bases remaining between them. The CDR3 covers 12 residues. The V gene's germline CDR1 is ENHRY and CDR2 SYGVKD. The CDR3 DNA reads as TGTGCCATCAGTCCAACGAACTACGAGCAGTACTTC. Translating it yields CAISPTNYEQYF.

This clone came up once. The chain employs TRBV6-5 and TRBJ1-5; no clear D gene. V was shortened by 2 bases and J by 2 bases, with 4 bases between the two germline ends. The CDR3 runs to 13 residues. The germline gives CDR1 MNHEY, CDR2 SVGAGI. The CDR3 sequence: CASSYDRNQPQHF. CDR3 coding DNA: TGTGCCAGCAGTTACGACCGCAATCAGCCCCAGCATTTT.

This clone was counted a few times. The CDR3 nucleotides read TGTGCCAGCGAACCTTCAACAGGGGTCTATGGCTACACCTTC. This encodes CASEPSTGVYGYTF. The chain joins TRBV7-2 to TRBJ1-2; TRBD1 agrees at 7 bases. With V trimmed by 8 bases and J by 4 bases, 10 bases remained unmatched. The germline V gene encodes CDR1 SGHTA and CDR2 FQGNSA. The CDR3 consists of 14 residues.

The CDR3 sequence is CASSLVAGDTEAFF. CDR3 sequence (DNA): TGTGCCAGCAGCTTGGTTGCAGGGGACACTGAAGCTTTCTTT. The chain combines TRBV5-4 with TRBJ1-1; D is possibly TRBD1 (6 bases). The CDR3 has 14 amino acids. Germline loops: CDR1 SGHNT, CDR2 YYREEE (reference sequence). Trimming removed 0 bases at V and 3 bases at J, with 9 bases between.

The chain has TRBV9 and TRBJ1-2; D is ambiguous. CDR3 size: 13 residues. Trimming cost V 1 base and J 4 bases, with 8 bases left between them. CDR1 SGDLS and CDR2 YYNGEE come from the germline V gene. The CDR3 DNA is TGTGCCAGCAGCGTAACCACCAGCTATGGCTACACCTTC. As protein: CASSVTTSYGYTF. Looking up the rest from reference TRBV9 and TRBJ1-2 gives the full variable domain: DSGVTQTPKHLITATGQRVTLRCSPRSGDLSVYWYQQSLDQGLQFLIQYYNGEERAKGNILERFSAQQFPDLHSELNLSSLELGDSALYFCASSVTTSYGYTFGSGTRLTVV.

This clone turned up a few times. The chain employs TRBV29-1 and TRBJ2-6; no firm D call. Trimming stripped 6 bases from V and 2 bases from J, with 11 bases between. The CDR3 covers 14 residues. The germline CDR1 and CDR2 sequences are SQVTM and ANQGSEA. CDR3 bases: TGCAGCGTCCTACCCCAACCTGGGGCCAACGTCCTGACTTTC. This translates into CSVLPQPGANVLTF.

The chain carries TRBV11-2 and TRBJ2-7, with D possibly matching TRBD1 (6 bases). This CDR3 comprises 15 residues. Germline CDR1 is SGHAT and CDR2 is FQNNGV. Trimming took off 4 bases at V and 0 bases at J, with 13 bases between the two ends. CDR3 coding DNA: TGTGCCAGCAGCTACCGGGACATGAGCTCCTACGAGCAGTACTTC. It encodes CASSYRDMSSYEQYF.

V and J are TRBV5-6 and TRBJ1-4, with D perhaps matching TRBD1 (5 bases). V was cut by 2 bases and J by 2 bases, with 16 bases left in between. Germline values: CDR1 SGHDT, CDR2 YYEEEE. The CDR3 sequence is 17 residues long. The DNA of the CDR3 is TGTGCCAGCAGCTTTGGGGGTCTGGGTTTTACTAATGAAAAACTGTTTTTT. This gives the protein CASSFGGLGFTNEKLFF. Full variable domain (remainder filled in from reference TRBV5-6 and TRBJ1-4): DAGVTQSPTHLIKTRGQQVTLRCSPKSGHDTVSWYQQALGQGPQFIFQYYEEEERQRGNFPDRFSGHQFPNYSSELNVNALLLGDSALYLCASSFGGLGFTNEKLFFGSGTQLSVL.

This clone came up a few times. The chain is built from TRBV2 and TRBJ1-1, with 8 positions matching TRBD1. There are 14 residues in the CDR3. Germline-derived CDR1 and CDR2 are SNHLY and FYNNEI. V dropped 2 bases and J dropped 1; count of bases not matched to a gene: 0. This CDR3 is CASSEQGANTEAFF. DNA for the CDR3: TGTGCCAGCAGTGAACAGGGGGCGAACACTGAAGCTTTCTTT.

This rearrangement joins TRBV3-1 (or the pseudogene TRBV3-2) to TRBJ1-5; 8 positions agree with TRBD1. This CDR3 has 13 amino acids. Germline trimming cut 3 bases from V and 11 bases from J; bases unmatched to any gene: 6. CDR1 LGHDT and CDR2 YNNKEL come from the germline V gene (reference sequence). The CDR3 DNA sequence: TGTGCCAGCAGCCAGGGACAGACAGGGGCCCAGCATTTT. Translating gives CASSQGQTGAQHF.

The chain combines TRBV12-3 or TRBV12-4 with TRBJ2-7, with D perhaps matching TRBD2 (5 bases). Deletions cut 5 bases from V and 4 bases from J, with 12 bases between. The CDR3 loop spans 13 amino acids. The CDR3 is CASSPYREYEQYF. CDR3 DNA: TGTGCCAGCAGTCCTTACCGGGAATACGAGCAGTACTTC.

The chain is built from TRBV6-2 or TRBV6-3 and TRBJ1-2, with 9 positions matching TRBD1. The CDR3 covers 16 residues. J was trimmed by 4 bases and V by 4 bases; bases with no gene match: 10. Germline lookup yields CDR1 MNHEY and CDR2 SVGEGT. In DNA form, the CDR3 reads TGTGCCAGCAGTTTTTCCGGGACAGGGAGTGCCTATGGCTACACCTTC. It is translated as CASSFSGTGSAYGYTF.

V gene TRBV6-5 combines with J gene TRBJ2-1; the D is unclear. Germline V gives CDR1 MNHEY, CDR2 SVGAGI. Trimming stripped 6 bases from V and 5 bases from J, with 11 bases between. The CDR3 runs to 13 residues. The CDR3 region has the DNA TGTGCCAGCAGGAAAGCCGGCCACAATGAGCAGTTCTTC. Translating it yields CASRKAGHNEQFF.

The chain is built from TRBV7-2 and TRBJ2-7; D ambiguous. The CDR3 is made up of 14 amino acids. The germline V and J ends were trimmed by 1 base and 6 bases, with 13 bases remaining between them. Germline V gene lookup returns CDR1 SGHTA and CDR2 FQGNSA. The CDR3 here is CASSLGGALFEQYF. The CDR3 coding sequence is TGTGCCAGCAGCTTAGGGGGTGCCTTATTCGAGCAGTACTTC.

This rearrangement joins TRBV19 to TRBJ1-5; D not certain. The CDR3 is 15 amino acids. In germline, CDR1 is LNHDA, CDR2 SQIVND (reference sequence). V was trimmed by 1 base and J by 1 base, leaving 8 bases between them. CDR3 sequence reads: CASSIVGTSNQPQHF. The CDR3 coding sequence is TGTGCCAGTAGTATAGTCGGCACCAGCAATCAGCCCCAGCATTTT.

The chain links TRBV9 to TRBJ1-1; the match to TRBD1 covers 9 bases. Germline V gene sequence: CDR1 SGDLS, CDR2 YYNGEE. The CDR3 loop spans 14 amino acids. J lost 5 bases, V lost 3 bases, and 5 bases had no gene match. CDR3 region: CASSETGGVTEAFF. CDR3 nucleotide sequence: TGTGCCAGCAGCGAGACAGGGGGGGTTACTGAAGCTTTCTTT.

This chain links TRBV6-2 or TRBV6-3 with TRBJ2-1; 7 bases align to TRBD2. CDR3 size: 13 residues. From germline, CDR1 is MNHEY and CDR2 SVGEGT. J lost 9 bases, V lost 1 base, and 3 bases had no gene match. The CDR3 loop reads CASSYFTSVEQFF. As DNA, the CDR3 is TGTGCCAGCAGTTACTTCACTAGCGTTGAGCAGTTCTTC.

The J gene is TRBJ2-2, the V gene TRBV27; TRBD2 matches 12 bases. Germline CDR1 MNHEY, CDR2 SMNVEV (reference sequence). Losses at the gene ends were 5 bases for V and 1 base for J; bases not matched to a gene: 5. This CDR3 contains 17 residues. In DNA, the CDR3 is TGTGCCAGCAGTCCAGGACTAGCGGGGCTGAACACCGGGGAGCTGTTTTTT. Translated, it gives CASSPGLAGLNTGELFF.

This chain uses TRBV28 with TRBJ2-7; 9 nucleotides line up with TRBD2. This CDR3 comprises 15 residues. Germline loops: CDR1 MDHEN, CDR2 SYDVKM. The ends lost 0 bases at V and 6 bases at J; junction bases unmatched: 6. CDR3 nucleotide sequence: TGTGCCAGCAGTTTATGGGCTAGCGGGAAGGTCGAGCAGTACTTC. The encoded protein is CASSLWASGKVEQYF.

The rearrangement links TRBV30 to TRBJ2-1, with 12 bases fitting TRBD2. Germline loops: CDR1 GTSNPN, CDR2 SVGIG (reference sequence). The CDR3 is made up of 15 amino acids. V lost 0 bases and J lost 7; bases outside the gene matches: 4. Written as DNA, the CDR3 is TGTGCCTGGAGTGTACGTGGACTAGCGGGGAATGAGCAGTTCTTC. The encoded protein is CAWSVRGLAGNEQFF.

The V call is TRBV5-5, the J call TRBJ2-3; possibly TRBD1 for D (5 bases). The CDR3 extends over 15 amino acids. V lost 7 bases and J lost 4, with 19 bases in between. The germline V gene encodes CDR1 SGHKS and CDR2 YYEKEE (reference sequence). This chain's CDR3 is CASGLRGFGSDTQYF. In DNA form, the CDR3 reads TGTGCCAGCGGTCTAAGGGGATTTGGGTCAGATACGCAGTATTTT.